This entry lists 3 T cell receptor beta chains sequenced from one sample in a study of T-cell memory formation after mild COVID-19. TCRdb called the 5' RACE reads again in MiXCR, with one record for every CDR3 protein. The data contain tens of thousands of distinct CDR3 sequences, more than 7% of them singletons. Sequences were obtained from PBMCs or a T cell subset sorted from them (not recorded which). The receptors originated from a man younger than 35 who had mild COVID-19 (a few samples of this study predate the infection). Cell type and time point are not known.

This chain connects TRBV6-6 to TRBJ2-7; D unclear. Trimming pared 2 bases from V and 5 bases from J, leaving 10 bases between. This CDR3 has 13 residues. In germline, CDR1 is MNHNY, CDR2 SVGAGI (reference sequence). The CDR3 spells CASSYLHAHEQYV. The DNA for the CDR3 is TGTGCCAGCAGTTACCTACACGCCCACGAGCAGTACGTC.

In this sample, this clonotype turned up a few times. The CDR3 DNA reads as TGTGCCAGCAGCTGGGACTACTCCGGGGAGCTGTTTTTT. This translates into CASSWDYSGELFF. The V and J genes are TRBV7-3 and TRBJ2-2, with 7 bases lining up with TRBD2. With V trimmed by 4 bases and J by 6 bases, 2 bases remained unmatched. CDR1 SGHTA and CDR2 FQGTGA come from the germline V gene. The CDR3 has 13 residues.

This clonotype was seen many times. This chain uses TRBV12-3 or TRBV12-4 with TRBJ2-5, with 7 nucleotides matching TRBD1. CDR3 length: 15 residues. The V and J ends lost 6 bases and 3 bases, in that order; junction bases with no gene match: 10. The CDR3 DNA reads TGTGCCAGCAGCCTACGGGGACAGTCCAAAGAGACCCAGTACTTC. Residues: CASSLRGQSKETQYF.